This note documents a single T cell receptor (beta chain) sequence. What it binds is not known. The CDR3 contains 15 residues. CDR1 is SGHRS, CDR2 YFSETQ, per germline. With 4 bases clipped from V and 6 bases from J, the junction kept 8 bases outside the gene matches. The PCR made use of 60 Vbeta and 13 Jbeta primers. Sequencing used immunoSEQ multiplex PCR; TCRdb keeps in-frame clones, though not all of them. The table records approximately 200,000 clones, about 80% of them present only once. The data were obtained in a study of cytomegalovirus exposure and HLA in healthy donors. Study-level findings and limits: Trimming of TCR beta V- and J-genes showed a link, identified in a later analysis, to a missense DCLRE1C variant. As was reported, the classifier diagnosed cytomegalovirus status with high specificity and sensitivity. TCR beta sequences reportedly predicted the HLA-A and HLA-B alleles of most subjects accurately. Earlier results showed most TCR beta V segments being productive about 90% or about 30% of the time.

The TCR comes from a girl between 10 and 17 years old in good health and CMV-seronegative. The J gene is TRBJ2-7, the V gene TRBV5-1; 12 nucleotides match TRBD1. What was sequenced was PBMCs. The CDR3 spells CASSLEGTGGGEQYF. The CDR3 nucleotides read TGCGCCAGCAGCCTGGAAGGGACAGGGGGCGGCGAGCAGTACTTC.